This T cell receptor beta chain was retrieved from a study of cytotoxic CD8 clonotypes in ibrutinib-treated CLL. On the study more broadly: Responses: some 24 partial, 2 complete; after median 68 months, around 15 stayed remitted, around twelve progressed.

This CDR3 is built from 13 residues. Germline CDR1 and CDR2: LNHDA and SQIVND (reference sequence). V lost 6 bases and J 2 bases, leaving 10 bases between the germline ends. Method: immunoSEQ multiplex PCR; TCRdb's copy keeps in-frame clones and lacks some. The table includes over 120,000 clones, 79% detected once. Study results and caveats: Under therapy, public clonotypes either contracted or stayed stable, and they were uncommon. The clonality went up when patients responded to ibrutinib and dropped back toward baseline at progression. Sample timing was unmatched between remission and later-progressing patients; lymph nodes unstudied.

Note on this clone: The target antigen is unknown.

V and J are TRBV19 and TRBJ1-1; D might be TRBD1 (5 bases). The TCR sequence derives from a human donor with chronic lymphocytic leukemia. The sample consisted of PBMCs, taken after 12 months of ibrutinib treatment. The CDR3 protein is CASREGPNTEAFF. Here the CDR3 DNA reads TGTGCCAGTAGGGAGGGACCTAACACTGAAGCTTTCTTT.